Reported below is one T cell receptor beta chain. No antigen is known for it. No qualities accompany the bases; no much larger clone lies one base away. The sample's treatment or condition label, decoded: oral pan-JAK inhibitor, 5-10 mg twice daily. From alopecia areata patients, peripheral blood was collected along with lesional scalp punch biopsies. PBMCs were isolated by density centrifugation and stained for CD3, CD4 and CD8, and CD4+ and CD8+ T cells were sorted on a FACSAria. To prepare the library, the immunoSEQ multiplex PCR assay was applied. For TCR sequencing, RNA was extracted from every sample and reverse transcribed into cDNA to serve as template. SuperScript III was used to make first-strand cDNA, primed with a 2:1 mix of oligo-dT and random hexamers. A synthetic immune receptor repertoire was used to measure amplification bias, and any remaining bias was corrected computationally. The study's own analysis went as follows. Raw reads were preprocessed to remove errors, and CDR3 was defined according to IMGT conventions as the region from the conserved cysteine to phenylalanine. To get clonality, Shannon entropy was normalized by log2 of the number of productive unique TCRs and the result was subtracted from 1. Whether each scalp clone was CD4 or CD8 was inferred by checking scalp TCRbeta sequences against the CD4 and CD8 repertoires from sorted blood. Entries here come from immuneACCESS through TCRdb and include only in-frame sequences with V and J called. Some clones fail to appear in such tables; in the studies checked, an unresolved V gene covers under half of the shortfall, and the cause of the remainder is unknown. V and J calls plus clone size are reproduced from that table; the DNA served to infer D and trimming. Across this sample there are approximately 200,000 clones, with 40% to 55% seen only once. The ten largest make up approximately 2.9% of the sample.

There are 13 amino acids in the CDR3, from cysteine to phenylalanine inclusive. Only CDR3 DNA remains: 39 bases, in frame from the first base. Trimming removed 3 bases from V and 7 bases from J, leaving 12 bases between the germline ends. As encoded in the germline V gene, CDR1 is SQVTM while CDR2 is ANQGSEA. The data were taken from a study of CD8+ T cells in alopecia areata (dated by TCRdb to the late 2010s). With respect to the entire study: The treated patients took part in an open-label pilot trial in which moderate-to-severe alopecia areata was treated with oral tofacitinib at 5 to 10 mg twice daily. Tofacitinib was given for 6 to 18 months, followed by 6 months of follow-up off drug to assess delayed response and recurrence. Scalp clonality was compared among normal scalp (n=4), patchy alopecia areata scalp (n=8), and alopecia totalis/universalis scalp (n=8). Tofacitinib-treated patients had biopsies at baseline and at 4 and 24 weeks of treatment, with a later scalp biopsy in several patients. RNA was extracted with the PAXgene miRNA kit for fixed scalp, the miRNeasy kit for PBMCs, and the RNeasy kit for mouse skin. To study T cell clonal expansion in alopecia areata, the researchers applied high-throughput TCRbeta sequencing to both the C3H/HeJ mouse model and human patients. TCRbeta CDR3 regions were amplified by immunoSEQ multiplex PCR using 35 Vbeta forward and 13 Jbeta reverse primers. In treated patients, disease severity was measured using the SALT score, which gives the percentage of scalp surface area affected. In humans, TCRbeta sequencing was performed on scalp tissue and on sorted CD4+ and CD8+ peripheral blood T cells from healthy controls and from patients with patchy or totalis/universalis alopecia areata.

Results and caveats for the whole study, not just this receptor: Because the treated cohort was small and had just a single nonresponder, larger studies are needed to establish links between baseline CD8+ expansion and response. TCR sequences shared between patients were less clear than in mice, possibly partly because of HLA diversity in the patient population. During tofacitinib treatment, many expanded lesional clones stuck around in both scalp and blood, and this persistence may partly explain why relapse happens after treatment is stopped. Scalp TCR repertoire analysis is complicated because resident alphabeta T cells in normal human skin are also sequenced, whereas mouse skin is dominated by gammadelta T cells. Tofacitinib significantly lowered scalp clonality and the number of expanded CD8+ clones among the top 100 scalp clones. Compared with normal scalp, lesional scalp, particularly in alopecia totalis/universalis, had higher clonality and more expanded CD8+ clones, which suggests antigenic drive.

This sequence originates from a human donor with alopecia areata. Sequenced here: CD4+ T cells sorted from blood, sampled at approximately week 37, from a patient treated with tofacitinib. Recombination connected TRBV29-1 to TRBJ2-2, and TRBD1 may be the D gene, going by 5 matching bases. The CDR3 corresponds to CSVDQQGSGELFF. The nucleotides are TGCAGCGTTGATCAGCAGGGAAGCGGGGAGCTGTTTTTT.